Below are 15 T cell receptor beta chains sequenced from a single sample in a study of blood T cell repertoires in COVID-19 (dated by TCRdb to between 2020 and 2021). The library relied on the immunoSEQ multiplex PCR assay. TCRdb limited this immuneACCESS table to in-frame rearrangements with V and J called. A share of clones is missing; checked studies link under half to unresolved V genes, and the rest is unexplained. This sample has roughly 230,000 clones in its table, and about 80% of those were observed once. The ten largest clones capture about 3.5% of the sample. The specimen was PBMCs or T cells enriched from blood (not recorded which). The receptor set was obtained from a man aged 50-60 years who had recovered from COVID-19.

V usage is TRBV24-1 and J usage is TRBJ2-2; D may be TRBD2 (5 bases). Between the trimmed V and J ends, which lost 4 bases and 1 base, there was a span of 12 bases. This CDR3 is 16 amino acids long. CDR1 and CDR2 from the germline V gene are KGHDR and SFDVKD. CDR3 residues: CATSENGELNTGELFF. CDR3 DNA: TGTGCCACCAGTGAGAACGGGGAATTGAACACCGGGGAGCTGTTTTTT.

In this sample, this clone turned up once. The chain has TRBV4-3 and TRBJ2-2, with TRBD2 matching 10 bases. Germline V gene sequence: CDR1 LGHNA, CDR2 YSLEER. The V and J ends lost 6 bases and 6 bases, in that order; junction bases with no gene match: 1. The CDR3 extends over 13 amino acids. CDR3 nucleotide sequence: TGCGCCAGCAGGCTAGCGGGAGCCGGGGAGCTGTTTTTT. The encoded protein is CASRLAGAGELFF.

This chain uses TRBV19 with TRBJ2-5, with TRBD2 identical over 8 bases. Germline CDR1 is LNHDA and CDR2 is SQIVND (reference sequence). This CDR3 is 15 amino acids long. Losses at the gene ends were 5 bases for V and 3 bases for J; bases not matched to a gene: 8. The CDR3 coding sequence is TGTGCCAGTAGTCTAATAGCGGGACCAAAAGAGACCCAGTACTTC. It translates to CASSLIAGPKETQYF.

Concerning this clone: The sample contains more than one DNA sequence encoding this CDR3. The chain links TRBV7-3 to TRBJ1-1; weak D call: TRBD1 (5 bases). Germline values: CDR1 SGHTA, CDR2 FQGTGA. CDR3 length equals 14 residues. Trimming removed 1 base at V and 1 base at J, with 7 bases between. The CDR3 region has the DNA TGTGCCAGCAGCTTAAGCCAGGGGAACACTGAAGCTTTCTTT. This sequence encodes CASSLSQGNTEAFF.

This chain connects TRBV21-1 to TRBJ2-7; the DNA was not compared with TRBD2, the D call given in the table. TRBV21-1 is a known pseudogene. This CDR3 is built from 12 residues. CDR3 sequence: CASSKYPRQQYF. The DNA for the CDR3 is TGTGCCAGCAGCAAATACCCGCGGCAGCAGTACTTC.

This rearrangement joins TRBV2 to TRBJ1-6; no clear D gene. The length of the CDR3 is 14 residues. Germline V gene lookup returns CDR1 SNHLY and CDR2 FYNNEI. Trimming cost V 7 bases and J 6 bases, with 13 bases left between them. The CDR3 loop is CASINSGGNSPLHF. In nucleotides, the CDR3 is TGTGCCAGCATTAATAGTGGAGGTAATTCACCCCTCCACTTT.

The genes are TRBV5-1 and TRBJ1-4; D ambiguous. Germline loops: CDR1 SGHRS, CDR2 YFSETQ. The V gene lost 1 base and the J gene lost 7 bases, with 8 bases spanning the gap. CDR3 size: 13 residues. The CDR3 coding sequence is TGCGCCAGCAGCTTGCAGGAAGGTGAAAAACTGTTTTTT. Translated, it gives CASSLQEGEKLFF.

V is TRBV27 and J is TRBJ1-2; a weak D match, TRBD1 (5 bases). Germline V gene sequence: CDR1 MNHEY, CDR2 SMNVEV (reference sequence). Trimming took off 6 bases at V and 8 bases at J, with 16 bases between the two ends. The CDR3 runs 13 residues. CDR3 nucleotide sequence: TGTGCCAGCAGCCAGAGCAGGGTAAGGGGCTACACCTTC. Protein sequence: CASSQSRVRGYTF.

The CDR3 coding sequence is TGCAGCTCTAAACAGGGTCCCTACGAGCAGTACTTC. Translated: CSSKQGPYEQYF. The chain recombines TRBV29-1 with TRBJ2-7; maybe TRBD1 (6 bases). The CDR3 totals 12 residues. Germline CDR1 is SQVTM and CDR2 is ANQGSEA. V lost 8 bases to trimming and J lost 2 bases, with 13 bases between them.

The chain couples TRBV6-5 to TRBJ2-1; D unclear. V was cut by 4 bases and J by 3 bases, with 10 bases left in between. The CDR3 has 14 residues. Looked up from germline, CDR1 is MNHEY and CDR2 is SVGAGI. The CDR3 here is CASSFTANYNEQFF. Written as DNA, the CDR3 is TGTGCCAGCAGTTTTACCGCGAACTACAATGAGCAGTTCTTC.

This sequence joins TRBV27 and TRBJ2-3, with TRBD1 matching over 9 bases. Germline CDR1 and CDR2: MNHEY and SMNVEV (reference sequence). There are 15 residues in the CDR3. With 6 bases clipped from V and 4 bases from J, the junction kept 8 bases outside the gene matches. The CDR3 is CASSLAGQGADTQYF. CDR3 in DNA: TGTGCCAGCAGCCTCGCGGGACAGGGTGCAGATACGCAGTATTTT.

The rearrangement links TRBV6-2 or TRBV6-3 to TRBJ2-1; the D is unclear. V lost 0 bases and J 3 bases, leaving 6 bases between the germline ends. The CDR3 has 14 residues. CDR1 and CDR2 (germline): MNHEY, SVGEGT. The CDR3 here is CASSYSTNYNEQFF. The CDR3 coding sequence is TGTGCCAGCAGTTACTCCACTAACTACAATGAGCAGTTCTTC.

As concerns this clone: Sequence at one end of the junction differs from germline and may be a read error. The rearrangement joins TRBV15 to TRBJ2-1, with 9 nucleotides matching TRBD1. This CDR3 has 15 amino acids. Germline CDR1 and CDR2: LNHNV and YYDKDF (reference sequence). The CDR3 bases are TGTGCCACCAGCGGAGACAGGGGGGTAGACAATGAGCAGTTCTTC. Translation gives CATSGDRGVDNEQFF.

The rearrangement joins TRBV5-6 to TRBJ2-5; D may be TRBD2 (6 bases). V dropped 0 bases and J dropped 3 bases, with 9 bases sitting between them. CDR3 length: 14 residues. CDR1 is SGHDT and CDR2 is YYEEEE in the germline V gene. CDR3 bases: TGTGCCAGCAGCTTGGCGGGAGTAAAAGAGACCCAGTACTTC. This gives the protein CASSLAGVKETQYF.

This clone was seen a handful of times. The chain employs TRBV27 and TRBJ1-3; 8 bases agree with TRBD1. Germline V gives CDR1 MNHEY, CDR2 SMNVEV (reference sequence). The CDR3 sequence is 13 residues long. V trimming: 6 bases; J trimming: 9 bases; junction bases outside the gene matches: 7. CDR3 DNA sequence: TGTGCCAGCAGAGGACAGGGACCCCGCACCATATATTTT. Translation: CASRGQGPRTIYF.